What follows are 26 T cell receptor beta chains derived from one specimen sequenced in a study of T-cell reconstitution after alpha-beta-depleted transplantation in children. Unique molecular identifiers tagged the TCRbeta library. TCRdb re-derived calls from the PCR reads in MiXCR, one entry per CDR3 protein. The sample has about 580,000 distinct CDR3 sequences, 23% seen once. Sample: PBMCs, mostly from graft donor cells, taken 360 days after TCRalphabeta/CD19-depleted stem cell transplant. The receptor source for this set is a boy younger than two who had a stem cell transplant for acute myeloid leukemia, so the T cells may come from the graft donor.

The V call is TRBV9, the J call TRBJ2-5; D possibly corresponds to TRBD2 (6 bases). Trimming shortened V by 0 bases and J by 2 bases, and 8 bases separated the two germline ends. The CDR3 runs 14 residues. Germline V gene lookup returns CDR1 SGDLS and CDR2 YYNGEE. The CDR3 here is CASSVGLAQETQYF. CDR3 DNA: TGTGCCAGCAGCGTAGGGCTAGCGCAAGAGACCCAGTACTTC. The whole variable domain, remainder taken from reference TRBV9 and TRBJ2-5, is DSGVTQTPKHLITATGQRVTLRCSPRSGDLSVYWYQQSLDQGLQFLIQYYNGEERAKGNILERFSAQQFPDLHSELNLSSLELGDSALYFCASSVGLAQETQYFGPGTRLLVL.

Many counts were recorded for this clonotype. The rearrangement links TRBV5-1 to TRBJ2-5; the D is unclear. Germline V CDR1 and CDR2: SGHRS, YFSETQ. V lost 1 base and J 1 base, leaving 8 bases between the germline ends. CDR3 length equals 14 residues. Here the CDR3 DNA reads TGCGCCAGCAGCTTGCCGGGTACCCAAGAGACCCAGTACTTC. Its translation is CASSLPGTQETQYF.

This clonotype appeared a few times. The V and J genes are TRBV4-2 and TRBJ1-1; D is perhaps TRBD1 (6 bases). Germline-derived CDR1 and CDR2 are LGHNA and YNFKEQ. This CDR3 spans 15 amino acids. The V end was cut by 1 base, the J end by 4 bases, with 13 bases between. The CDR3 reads CASSQVGGPGTEAFF. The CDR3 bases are TGTGCCAGCAGCCAAGTGGGGGGCCCGGGCACTGAAGCTTTCTTT.

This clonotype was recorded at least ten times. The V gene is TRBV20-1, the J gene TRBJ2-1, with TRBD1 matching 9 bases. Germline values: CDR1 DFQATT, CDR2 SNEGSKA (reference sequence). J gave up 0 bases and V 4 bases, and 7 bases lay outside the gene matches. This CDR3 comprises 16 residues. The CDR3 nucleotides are TGCAGTGCTACTTTTTGGGGACAGGGCTCCTACAATGAGCAGTTCTTC. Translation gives CSATFWGQGSYNEQFF.

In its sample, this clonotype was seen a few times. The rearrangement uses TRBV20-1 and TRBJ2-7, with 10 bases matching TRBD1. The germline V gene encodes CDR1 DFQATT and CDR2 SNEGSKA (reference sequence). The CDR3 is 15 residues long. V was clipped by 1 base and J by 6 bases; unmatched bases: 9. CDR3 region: CSARANRDRGGEQYF. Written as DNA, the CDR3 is TGCAGTGCTAGAGCCAACCGGGACAGGGGAGGCGAGCAGTACTTC.

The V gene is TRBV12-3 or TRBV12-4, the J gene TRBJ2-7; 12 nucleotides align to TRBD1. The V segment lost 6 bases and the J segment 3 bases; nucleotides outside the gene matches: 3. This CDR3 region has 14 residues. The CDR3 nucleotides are TGTGCCAGCAGAGGGACAGGGGGCGACTACGAGCAGTACTTC. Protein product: CASRGTGGDYEQYF.

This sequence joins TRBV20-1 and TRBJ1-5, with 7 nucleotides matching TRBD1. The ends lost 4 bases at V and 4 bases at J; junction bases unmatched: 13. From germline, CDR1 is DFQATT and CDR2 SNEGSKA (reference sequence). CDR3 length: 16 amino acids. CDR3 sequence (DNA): TGCAGTGCTACCAAGGGCAGGGGGATTAGAAATCAGCCCCAGCATTTT. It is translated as CSATKGRGIRNQPQHF.

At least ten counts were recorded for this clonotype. The CDR3 loop reads CSVTDVGGDSYEQYF. The CDR3 DNA sequence: TGCAGCGTTACAGACGTAGGGGGCGATTCCTACGAGCAGTACTTC. The J gene is TRBJ2-7, the V gene TRBV29-1; 7 bases fit TRBD1. In germline, CDR1 is SQVTM, CDR2 ANQGSEA. Germline trimming cut 5 bases from V and 1 base from J; bases unmatched to any gene: 11. The CDR3 consists of 15 residues.

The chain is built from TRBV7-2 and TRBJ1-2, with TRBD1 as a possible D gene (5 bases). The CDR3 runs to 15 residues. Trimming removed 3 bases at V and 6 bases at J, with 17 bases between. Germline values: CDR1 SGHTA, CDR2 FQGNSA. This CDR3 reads CASSLWGFGVHGYTF. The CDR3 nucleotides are TGTGCCAGCAGCTTGTGGGGCTTCGGGGTACATGGCTACACCTTC.

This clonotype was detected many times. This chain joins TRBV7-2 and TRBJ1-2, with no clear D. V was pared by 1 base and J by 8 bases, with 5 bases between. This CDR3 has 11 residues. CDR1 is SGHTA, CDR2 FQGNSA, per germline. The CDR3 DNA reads TGTGCCAGCAGCTTAGGATGGGGCTACACCTTC. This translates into CASSLGWGYTF.

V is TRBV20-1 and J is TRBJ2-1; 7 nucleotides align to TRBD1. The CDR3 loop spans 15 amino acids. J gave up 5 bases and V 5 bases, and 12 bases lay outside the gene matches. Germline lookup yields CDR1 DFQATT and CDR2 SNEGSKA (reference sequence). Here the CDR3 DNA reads TGCAGTGCTCCACACCCCGGGACAGTGGACAATGAGCAGTTCTTC. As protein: CSAPHPGTVDNEQFF.

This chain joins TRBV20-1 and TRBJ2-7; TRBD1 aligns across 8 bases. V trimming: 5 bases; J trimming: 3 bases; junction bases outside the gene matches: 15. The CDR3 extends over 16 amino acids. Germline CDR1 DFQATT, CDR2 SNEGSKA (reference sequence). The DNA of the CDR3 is TGCAGTGCTCGAAGCATGACAGGGGTCGGCCACTACGAGCAGTACTTC. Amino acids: CSARSMTGVGHYEQYF.

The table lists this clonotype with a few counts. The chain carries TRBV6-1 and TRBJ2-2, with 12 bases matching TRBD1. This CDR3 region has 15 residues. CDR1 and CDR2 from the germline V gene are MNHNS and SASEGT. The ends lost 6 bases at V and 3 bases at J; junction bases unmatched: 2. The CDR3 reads CASSRDRGHTGELFF. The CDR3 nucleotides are TGTGCCAGCAGCCGGGACAGGGGGCACACCGGGGAGCTGTTTTTT.

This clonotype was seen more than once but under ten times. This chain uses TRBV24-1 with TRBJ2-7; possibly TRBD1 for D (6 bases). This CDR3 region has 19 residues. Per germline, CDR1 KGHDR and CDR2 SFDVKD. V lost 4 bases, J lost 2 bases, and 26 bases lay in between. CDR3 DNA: TGTGCCACCAGTGAAACGCCATCGAGCAGGGGAAAGTATCCCTACGAGCAGTACTTC. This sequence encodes CATSETPSSRGKYPYEQYF.

CDR3 protein: CASSRSLGDGYNEQFF. The DNA for the CDR3 is TGTGCCAGCAGCCGGTCCTTAGGGGACGGATACAATGAGCAGTTCTTC. The chain has TRBV9 and TRBJ2-1; D may be TRBD1 or TRBD2 (5 bases each). Trimming left V 4 bases short and J 4 bases short, with 18 bases between. Germline V gene sequence: CDR1 SGDLS, CDR2 YYNGEE. CDR3 size: 16 residues.

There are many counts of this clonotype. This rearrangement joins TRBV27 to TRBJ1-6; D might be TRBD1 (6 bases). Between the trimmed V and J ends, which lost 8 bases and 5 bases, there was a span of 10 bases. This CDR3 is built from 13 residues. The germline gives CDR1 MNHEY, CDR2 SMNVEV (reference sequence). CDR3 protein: CASGRDNNSPLHF. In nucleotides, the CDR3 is TGTGCCAGCGGACGGGACAATAATTCACCCCTCCACTTT.

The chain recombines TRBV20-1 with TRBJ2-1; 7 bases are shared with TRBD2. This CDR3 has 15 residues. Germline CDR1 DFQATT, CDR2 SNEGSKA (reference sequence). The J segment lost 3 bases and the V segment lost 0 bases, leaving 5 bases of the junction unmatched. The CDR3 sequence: CSARDRAGVYNEQFF. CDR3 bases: TGCAGTGCTAGAGATAGGGCGGGGGTCTACAATGAGCAGTTCTTC.

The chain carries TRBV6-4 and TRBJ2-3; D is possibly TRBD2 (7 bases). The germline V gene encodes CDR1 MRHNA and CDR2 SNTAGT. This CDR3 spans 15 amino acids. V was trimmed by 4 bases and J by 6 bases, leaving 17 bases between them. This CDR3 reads CASSVGGGAPDTQYF. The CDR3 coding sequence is TGTGCCAGCAGTGTTGGAGGGGGGGCCCCTGATACGCAGTATTTT.

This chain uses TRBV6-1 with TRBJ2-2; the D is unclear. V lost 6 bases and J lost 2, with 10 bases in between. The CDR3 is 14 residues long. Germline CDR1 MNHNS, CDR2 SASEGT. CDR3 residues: CASSPATNTGELFF. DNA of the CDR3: TGTGCCAGCAGCCCCGCAACCAACACCGGGGAGCTGTTTTTT.

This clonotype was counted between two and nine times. CDR3 nucleotides: TGCAGTGCTAGAGTTAGCGGACAAGAGACCCAGTACTTC. Residues: CSARVSGQETQYF. The chain links TRBV20-1 to TRBJ2-5; perhaps TRBD2 as D (6 bases). V was pared by 1 base and J by 2 bases, with 8 bases between. Germline assignment: CDR1 DFQATT and CDR2 SNEGSKA (reference sequence). This CDR3 comprises 13 residues.

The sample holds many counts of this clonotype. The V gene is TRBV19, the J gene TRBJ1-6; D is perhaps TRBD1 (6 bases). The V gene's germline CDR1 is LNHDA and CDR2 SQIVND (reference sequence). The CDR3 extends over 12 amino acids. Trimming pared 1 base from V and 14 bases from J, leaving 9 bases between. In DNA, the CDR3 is TGTGCCAGTAGTATAGGGGGGGGCACCCTCCACTTT. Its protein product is CASSIGGGTLHF.

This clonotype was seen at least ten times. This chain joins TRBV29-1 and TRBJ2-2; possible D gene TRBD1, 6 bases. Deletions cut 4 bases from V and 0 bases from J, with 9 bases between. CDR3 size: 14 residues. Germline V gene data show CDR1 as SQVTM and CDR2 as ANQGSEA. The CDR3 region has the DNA TGCAGCGTTGCAACAGGGCCGAACACCGGGGAGCTGTTTTTT. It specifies CSVATGPNTGELFF.

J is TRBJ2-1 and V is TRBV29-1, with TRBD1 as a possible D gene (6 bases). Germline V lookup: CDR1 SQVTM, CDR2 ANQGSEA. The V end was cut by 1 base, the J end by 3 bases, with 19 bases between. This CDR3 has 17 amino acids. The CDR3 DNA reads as TGCAGCGTTGAAGCTTTACAGGGCGGGCGATACTACAATGAGCAGTTCTTC. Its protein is CSVEALQGGRYYNEQFF.

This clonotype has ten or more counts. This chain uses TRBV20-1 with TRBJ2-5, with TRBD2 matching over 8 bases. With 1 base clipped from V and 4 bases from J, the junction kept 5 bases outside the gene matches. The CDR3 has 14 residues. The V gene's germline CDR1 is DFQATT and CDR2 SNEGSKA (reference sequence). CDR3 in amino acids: CSARVGTRIETQYF. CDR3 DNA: TGCAGTGCTAGAGTCGGGACTAGGATAGAGACCCAGTACTTC.

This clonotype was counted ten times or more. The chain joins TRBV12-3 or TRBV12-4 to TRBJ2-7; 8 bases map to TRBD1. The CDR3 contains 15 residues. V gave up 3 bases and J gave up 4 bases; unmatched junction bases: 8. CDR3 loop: CASSFYVQGAYEQYF. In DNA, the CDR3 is TGTGCCAGCAGTTTTTATGTGCAGGGGGCGTACGAGCAGTACTTC.

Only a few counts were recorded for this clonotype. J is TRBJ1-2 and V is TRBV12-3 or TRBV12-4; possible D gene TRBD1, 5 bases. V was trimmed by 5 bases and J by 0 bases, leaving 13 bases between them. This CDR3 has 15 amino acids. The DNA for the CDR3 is TGTGCCAGCAGTCCCCGACAGAGCACTAACTATGGCTACACCTTC. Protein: CASSPRQSTNYGYTF.